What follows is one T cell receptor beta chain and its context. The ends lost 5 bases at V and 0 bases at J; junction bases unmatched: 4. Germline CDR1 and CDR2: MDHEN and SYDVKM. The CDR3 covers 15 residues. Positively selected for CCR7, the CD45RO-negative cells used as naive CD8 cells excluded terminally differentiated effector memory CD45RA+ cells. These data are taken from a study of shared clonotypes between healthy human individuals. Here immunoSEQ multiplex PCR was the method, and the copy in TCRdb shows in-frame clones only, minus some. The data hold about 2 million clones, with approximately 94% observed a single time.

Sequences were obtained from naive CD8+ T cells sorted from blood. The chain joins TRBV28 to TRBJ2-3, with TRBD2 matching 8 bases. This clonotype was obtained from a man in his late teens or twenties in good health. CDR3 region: CASSLTSESTDTQYF. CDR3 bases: TGTGCCAGCAGTCTGACTAGCGAGAGCACAGATACGCAGTATTTT.